The rows below give T cell receptor beta chains drawn from one sample of a study of early T cells in non-severe SARS-CoV-2 infection. TCRdb re-called the 5' RACE reads through MiXCR, storing one row per CDR3 protein. The sample lists about 49,000 distinct CDR3 sequences, 5.5% to 8% occurring once. The sequencing here drew on whole blood, taken at baseline. The receptor source for this set is an adult who was a healthcare worker with PCR-confirmed SARS-CoV-2 infection or an uninfected control (not recorded which). Each CDR3 is given without its conserved first and last residue.

j_call | v_call | cdr3_aa
TRBJ2-7 | TRBV7-2 | ASSQQPGGHYEQY
TRBJ2-1 | TRBV7-2 | ASSYYTTDNEQF
TRBJ2-7 | TRBV7-2 | ASSLRDRPYEQY
TRBJ2-1 | TRBV27 | ASSNSRGAEQF
TRBJ1-2 | TRBV7-8 | ASSSSMGTYGYT
TRBJ2-3 | TRBV7-8 | ASSPPKADTQY
TRBJ2-2 | TRBV9 | ASSVVPGELF
TRBJ2-7 | TRBV30 | AWSVPGARSYEQY
TRBJ1-1 | TRBV30 | AWSLALNTEAF
TRBJ1-6 | TRBV20-1 | SAVALPGQGGGDSPLH
TRBJ2-1 | TRBV2 | ASSLLALGSYNEQF
TRBJ2-1 | TRBV7-2 | ASSLTLAGGLPRLSYNEQF
TRBJ1-1 | TRBV18 | ASSLDRGQGNTEAF
TRBJ2-7 | TRBV7-9 | ASSLLDSLPYEQY
TRBJ1-2 | TRBV19 | ASRQQGTDTYGYT
TRBJ2-2 | TRBV5-5 | ASTSGGTGELF
TRBJ2-7 | TRBV7-2 | ASSPSQGRYEQY
TRBJ1-2 | TRBV18 | ASSPGDSNYGYT
TRBJ1-4 | TRBV2 | ASRMDRTNEKLF
TRBJ1-5 | TRBV4-1 | ASSQVAQPNQPQH
TRBJ2-3 | TRBV29-1 | SVEALAGAGTDTQY
TRBJ2-2 | TRBV6-6 | ASRRTSGDHTGELF
TRBJ1-1 | TRBV6-2/TRBV6-3 | ASSYHLDSDEAF
TRBJ2-7 | TRBV2 | ASRAGVSYEQY
TRBJ1-1 | TRBV18 | ASSPGSGANGF
TRBJ1-2 | TRBV6-5 | ASRTGTAHGYT
TRBJ1-2 | TRBV4-3 | ASSQDRTGSNYGYT
TRBJ2-5 | TRBV6-6 | ASSPETSAGGETQY
TRBJ2-5 | TRBV3-1 | ASSPGPTGDETQY
TRBJ2-7 | TRBV27 | ASSLTSRYEQY
TRBJ2-2 | TRBV6-4 | ASSRGRNTGELF
TRBJ2-3 | TRBV5-5 | ASKSQGLDTQY
TRBJ2-5 | TRBV11-2 | ASSFPSGGAIETQY
TRBJ2-2 | TRBV19 | ASSTRTDTGELF
TRBJ1-1 | TRBV5-1 | ASSPRAGATEAF
TRBJ2-1 | TRBV11-2 | ASSLARSPYNEQF
TRBJ2-3 | TRBV7-2 | ASSLQGFEDTQY
TRBJ1-6 | TRBV6-6 | ASSYHPGQAQTPLH
TRBJ2-3 | TRBV27 | ASSPQPDSHSTDTQY
TRBJ2-3 | TRBV7-2 | ASSLEGIGTDTQY
TRBJ1-1 | TRBV7-3 | ASSFNENTEAF
TRBJ1-6 | TRBV6-5 | ASSYSDGSNSPLH
TRBJ1-1 | TRBV7-9 | ASSWRESAEAF